These 8 T cell receptor beta chains were all obtained from the same sample, sequenced in a study of Tregs in tolerant kidney transplant recipients. The nonmyeloablative bone marrow transplants came from related graft donors, with transient mixed chimerism. This table comes from immunoSEQ multiplex PCR, and its TCRdb copy is limited to in-frame clones, with some not included. The sample contains more than 90,000 clones, 93% of which appear only once. The material was CD4+ T cells from blood (PBMCs), obtained 12 months after the transplant. All receptors derive from a human patient who received a combined kidney and bone marrow transplant. T cells may partly derive from the graft donor.

The chain recombines TRBV7-9 with TRBJ2-1; D might be TRBD1 (6 bases). The CDR3 extends over 15 amino acids. Trimming took off 3 bases at V and 0 bases at J, with 9 bases between the two ends. The germline V gene has CDR1 SEHNR and CDR2 FQNEAQ (reference sequence). CDR3 DNA: TGTGCCAGCAGCTTGGGGGCGGCCTCCTACAATGAGCAGTTCTTC. Protein: CASSLGAASYNEQFF.

V gene TRBV7-6 combines with J gene TRBJ2-3, with 16 bases matching TRBD2. Germline CDR1 and CDR2: SGHVS and FNYEAQ. The CDR3 runs to 16 residues. With 5 bases clipped from V and 8 bases from J, the junction kept 7 bases outside the gene matches. For the CDR3, the DNA is TGTGCCAGCAGCCCGGGACTAGCGGGGGGGCTGGGTACGCAGTATTTT. It is translated as CASSPGLAGGLGTQYF.

The chain is built from TRBV5-1 and TRBJ2-7; 7 positions match TRBD2. V shed 1 base and J 0 bases; nucleotides not matched to a gene: 13. CDR3 length: 18 residues. Germline V gene sequence: CDR1 SGHRS, CDR2 YFSETQ. The CDR3 DNA sequence: TGCGCCAGCAGCTTGATGGGCGGGGGAGGTCTGAGCTCCTACGAGCAGTACTTC. This codes for CASSLMGGGGLSSYEQYF.

The chain carries TRBV18 and TRBJ2-3; TRBD1 matches at 7 bases. V lost 5 bases and J lost 6; bases outside the gene matches: 11. From germline, CDR1 is KGHSH and CDR2 LQKENI. This CDR3 is built from 15 residues. The CDR3 loop is CASSARQGHLDTQYF. CDR3 DNA: TGTGCCAGCTCAGCACGACAGGGACACCTGGATACGCAGTATTTT.

The chain joins TRBV11-3 to TRBJ2-1; 7 nucleotides line up with TRBD2. Germline V lookup: CDR1 SGHNT, CDR2 YENEEA. The CDR3 extends over 18 amino acids. V lost 4 bases to trimming and J lost 0 bases; unmatched junction nucleotides: 12. The CDR3 coding sequence is TGTGCCAGCAGCTCAGGACTAGGGTCTTCGAGCTCCTACAATGAGCAGTTCTTC. It codes for CASSSGLGSSSSYNEQFF.

The gene calls are TRBV4-2 and TRBJ2-5, with unresolved D. This CDR3 is 15 amino acids long. V lost 3 bases to trimming and J lost 2 bases, with 13 bases between them. Germline CDR1 reads LGHNA; CDR2 reads YNFKEQ. CDR3 amino acids: CASSHLPTVQETQYF. The CDR3 nucleotides are TGTGCCAGCAGCCACCTCCCTACGGTACAAGAGACCCAGTACTTC.

The chain carries TRBV7-3 and TRBJ2-7, with D possibly matching TRBD1 (6 bases). The germline CDR1 and CDR2 sequences are SGHTA and FQGTGA. This CDR3 is 13 amino acids long. The V gene lost 3 bases and the J gene lost 2 bases, with 8 bases spanning the gap. CDR3 amino acids: CASSLAGAYEQYF. The CDR3 region has the DNA TGTGCCAGCAGCTTGGCAGGGGCCTACGAGCAGTACTTC.

The chain employs TRBV5-1 and TRBJ1-1, with no clear D. Per germline, CDR1 SGHRS and CDR2 YFSETQ. V gave up 0 bases and J gave up 7 bases, with 10 bases separating them. The CDR3 is 13 amino acids. The CDR3, as DNA: TGCGCCAGCAGCTTGGTTGAGTACGGTGAAGCTTTCTTT. Translated: CASSLVEYGEAFF.